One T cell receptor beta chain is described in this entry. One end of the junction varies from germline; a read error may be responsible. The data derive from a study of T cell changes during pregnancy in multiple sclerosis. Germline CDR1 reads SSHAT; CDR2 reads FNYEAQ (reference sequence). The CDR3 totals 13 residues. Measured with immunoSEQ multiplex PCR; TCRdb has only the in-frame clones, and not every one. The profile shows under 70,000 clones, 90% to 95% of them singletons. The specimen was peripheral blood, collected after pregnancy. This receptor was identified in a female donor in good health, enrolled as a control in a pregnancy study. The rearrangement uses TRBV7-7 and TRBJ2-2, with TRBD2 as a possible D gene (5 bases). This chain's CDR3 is CASSLTRAGELFF. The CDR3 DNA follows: TGTGCTAGCAGCTTAACTAGAGCGGGGGAGCTGTTTTTT.